This entry lists 18 T cell receptor beta chains sequenced from one sample in a study of T-cell memory formation after mild COVID-19. TCRdb re-called the 5' RACE reads with MiXCR, one entry per CDR3 protein. Here the sample spans fewer than 350,000 distinct CDR3 sequences, 14% being singletons. The source material was PBMCs or a T cell subset sorted from them (not recorded which). All receptors come from a man aged 18 to 35 who had mild COVID-19 (a few samples of this study predate the infection). Cell type and time point are not known.

This sequence joins TRBV20-1 and TRBJ1-2; 7 bases are a match to TRBD1. The CDR3 contains 13 residues. CDR1 and CDR2 from the germline V gene are DFQATT and SNEGSKA (reference sequence). Germline trimming cut 5 bases from V and 3 bases from J; bases unmatched to any gene: 6. This chain's CDR3 is CSAPQTGYYGYTF. The CDR3 region has the DNA TGCAGTGCTCCCCAGACAGGGTACTATGGCTACACCTTC.

The rearrangement links TRBV5-1 to TRBJ1-1, with D hard to call. The germline V gene encodes CDR1 SGHRS and CDR2 YFSETQ. Trimming took off 0 bases at V and 7 bases at J, with 16 bases between the two ends. The CDR3 runs to 15 residues. The CDR3 bases are TGCGCCAGCAGCTTGGAAGGGATGGTAAGGCATGAAGCTTTCTTT. The encoded protein is CASSLEGMVRHEAFF.

This clonotype was detected many times. The J gene is TRBJ2-1, the V gene TRBV27; D gene unclear. The CDR3 has 14 residues. The germline CDR1 and CDR2 sequences are MNHEY and SMNVEV (reference sequence). Trimming removed 3 bases at V and 7 bases at J, with 13 bases between. CDR3 in DNA: TGTGCCAGCAGTTTGAAGTGGGCGGCGAATGAGCAGTTCTTC. This gives the protein CASSLKWAANEQFF.

DNA of the CDR3: TGCGCCAGCAGTGAGTCGGGACTAGCGGGGCTGAGATACGAGCAGTACTTC. The encoded protein is CASSESGLAGLRYEQYF. The chain joins TRBV10-2 to TRBJ2-7, with 13 bases that match TRBD2. The germline V gene has CDR1 WSHSY and CDR2 SAAADI. The CDR3 totals 17 residues. Germline trimming cut 0 bases from V and 4 bases from J; bases unmatched to any gene: 6.

In nucleotides, the CDR3 is TGTGCCAGCAGCTTCCAGGGGCGCGGGGTAGATACGCAGTATTTT. It translates to CASSFQGRGVDTQYF. V and J are TRBV7-8 and TRBJ2-3, with D perhaps given as TRBD1 or TRBD2 (6 bases each). CDR1 and CDR2 from the germline V gene are SGHVS and FQNEAQ. The CDR3 has 15 residues. Trimming pared 3 bases from V and 5 bases from J, leaving 15 bases between.

This clonotype was picked up a small number of times. The chain links TRBV5-1 to TRBJ2-7, with D tentatively TRBD1 (5 bases). Per germline, CDR1 SGHRS and CDR2 YFSETQ. The CDR3 has 12 residues. Trimming pared 7 bases from V and 6 bases from J, leaving 14 bases between. The CDR3: CASGPTDREQYF. In nucleotides, the CDR3 is TGCGCCAGCGGTCCGACAGACCGCGAGCAGTACTTC.

This clonotype was picked up a small number of times. The chain's CDR3 is CASSETARGTEAFF. The CDR3 DNA is TGTGCCAGCTCCGAGACAGCGCGGGGGACTGAAGCTTTCTTT. The rearrangement links TRBV18 to TRBJ1-1; possibly TRBD1 for D (5 bases). The CDR3 runs to 14 residues. Germline V gene data show CDR1 as KGHSH and CDR2 as LQKENI. V lost 6 bases and J lost 5, with 16 bases in between.

This clonotype was seen a handful of times. The V call is TRBV2, the J call TRBJ1-5, with D unclear. V was pared by 6 bases and J by 4 bases, with 10 bases between. The germline V gene encodes CDR1 SNHLY and CDR2 FYNNEI. This CDR3 spans 13 amino acids. Here the CDR3 reads CASRGQPNQPQHF. CDR3 nucleotides: TGTGCCAGCAGAGGTCAGCCAAATCAGCCCCAGCATTTT.

This clonotype has just a few counts. The chain uses TRBV6-6 and TRBJ2-1, with TRBD2 identical over 8 bases. J lost 5 bases, V lost 2 bases, and 11 bases had no gene match. The germline gives CDR1 MNHNY, CDR2 SVGAGI (reference sequence). This CDR3 has 17 amino acids. The CDR3 sequence: CASSYRGGGPRNNEQFF. Here the CDR3 DNA reads TGTGCCAGCAGTTACCGCGGCGGGGGGCCGAGGAACAATGAGCAGTTCTTC.

The chain combines TRBV5-6 with TRBJ2-2; D is unresolved. This CDR3 contains 15 residues. CDR1 and CDR2 (germline): SGHDT, YYEEEE. V lost 4 bases to trimming and J lost 4 bases, with 14 bases between them. The CDR3 spells CASSGRVRFTGELFF. The CDR3 bases are TGTGCCAGCAGCGGAAGGGTTCGGTTCACCGGGGAGCTGTTTTTT.

The chain carries TRBV5-4 and TRBJ2-5; 13 bases are shared with TRBD2. J was trimmed by 4 bases and V by 2 bases; bases with no gene match: 5. The CDR3 has 16 amino acids. Germline values: CDR1 SGHNT, CDR2 YYREEE (reference sequence). In nucleotides, the CDR3 is TGTGCCAGCAGCTTCGGACTAGCGGGGGCAGCAGAGACCCAGTACTTC. It is translated as CASSFGLAGAAETQYF.

A few counts support this clonotype. The chain uses TRBV12-3 or TRBV12-4 and TRBJ1-4, with D unclear. The V end lost 4 bases, the J end lost 5 bases, and 8 bases lay between the germline ends. The CDR3 has 13 residues. CDR3 DNA: TGTGCCAGCAGTTCCCCAGTCAATGAAAAACTGTTTTTT. It specifies CASSSPVNEKLFF.

V is TRBV18 and J is TRBJ1-1, with 10 nucleotides matching TRBD1. The junction had 5 bases not matched to a gene; V was cut back by 1 base and J by 0 bases. CDR1 KGHSH and CDR2 LQKENI come from the germline V gene. The CDR3 sequence is 17 residues long. The chain's CDR3 is CASSPRGQGGMNTEAFF. In nucleotides, the CDR3 is TGTGCCAGCTCACCACGAGGACAGGGGGGAATGAACACTGAAGCTTTCTTT.

This clonotype was seen only a few times. The chain joins TRBV7-2 to TRBJ1-5, with TRBD1 matching over 8 bases. CDR3 length equals 16 residues. Trimming cost V 5 bases and J 3 bases; bases outside gene matches: 9. Looked up from germline, CDR1 is SGHTA and CDR2 is FQGNSA. CDR3: CASSPGTDRANQPQHF. The CDR3 DNA reads TGTGCCAGCAGCCCGGGAACGGACAGGGCCAATCAGCCCCAGCATTTT.

The rearrangement links TRBV6-4 to TRBJ1-1; D unclear. Trimming shortened V by 3 bases and J by 1 base, and 6 bases separated the two germline ends. CDR1 MRHNA and CDR2 SNTAGT come from the germline V gene. The CDR3 runs 13 residues. As DNA, the CDR3 is TGTGCCAGCAGTGAATCGGAGAACACTGAAGCTTTCTTT. Its protein is CASSESENTEAFF.

This clonotype was seen only once. The V and J genes are TRBV12-5 and TRBJ2-1, with a weak D call TRBD1 (5 bases). Deletions cut 4 bases from V and 1 base from J, with 11 bases between. Germline CDR1 LGHNT, CDR2 FRNRAP. The CDR3 is 15 residues long. The CDR3 DNA reads as TGTGCTAGTGGTTCCCCCGACAGATCCTACAATGAGCAGTTCTTC. Translating it yields CASGSPDRSYNEQFF.

A few counts support this clonotype. This chain links TRBV5-1 with TRBJ1-4, with D possibly TRBD1 on 6 matching bases. The germline V gene encodes CDR1 SGHRS and CDR2 YFSETQ. This CDR3 contains 15 residues. Trimming removed 4 bases at V and 7 bases at J, with 17 bases between. In DNA, the CDR3 is TGCGCCAGCAGCCCGGGACACCTGGCGGGTGAAAAACTGTTTTTT. Its protein is CASSPGHLAGEKLFF.

The chain employs TRBV5-6 and TRBJ1-1; tentatively, D is TRBD1 (5 bases). This CDR3 has 13 residues. V was clipped by 3 bases and J by 11 bases, with 17 bases between them. Per the germline V gene, CDR1 is SGHDT and CDR2 is YYEEEE. The CDR3 loop reads CASSSPGGISAFF. CDR3 bases: TGTGCCAGCAGCTCGCCGGGGGGGATTAGTGCTTTCTTT.